Given below is one TCR beta chain in context. The antigen remains unidentified. What was sequenced were expressed TCRB transcripts, since all of the isolated RNA had been reverse transcribed. Assay used: immunoSEQ multiplex PCR; TCRdb lists only in-frame clones, some missing. The sample consists of some 290,000 clones, about 13% of them appearing once. The sample originates from a study of beta chain features in type 1 diabetes. V lost 0 bases and J 4 bases, leaving 7 bases between the germline ends. Per the germline V gene, CDR1 is MNHEY and CDR2 is SMNVEV (reference sequence). CDR3 size: 14 residues. In total, each donor contributed a single heparinised blood draw that averaged about 120 mL. Study findings and constraints: TCRB repertoires of naive, central memory and Treg cells appeared more similar among patients than among healthy donors. For TCRB rearrangement, an influence of HLA type remained unresolved here. Diminished insertions and augmented deletions at VDJ junctions characterized type 1 diabetes patients. TCRB CDR3s were moderately but significantly shorter in Type 1 diabetes patients in all four CD4+ subsets.

This TCR came from a man aged 25 to 40 with type 1 diabetes. Sequences were obtained from naive CD4+ T cells from blood. The chain recombines TRBV27 with TRBJ2-1; no clear D. DNA for the CDR3: TGTGCCAGCAGTTTATCGCCTAAATACAATGAGCAGTTCTTC. This codes for CASSLSPKYNEQFF.